This is a list of T cell receptor beta chains from one sample in a study of human T cells and chemical hapten exposure. TCRdb recomputed calls from the RACE reads with MiXCR, one row per CDR3 protein. The table shows about 110,000 distinct CDR3 sequences, with roughly 9.6% occurring only once. The source was whole blood, collected in connection with sensitization to the hapten diphenylcyclopropenone (DPC). The receptors here all came from a woman aged 40-49 years with alopecia areata. Some clones in this sample may be carry-over from other donors' samples. Both conserved end residues are part of each CDR3. The D gene is left open where the match is weak. Where a row states a size, it is once, few, many or the class of an expanded clone; other rows omit it.

V gene,clone size,J gene,D gene,CDR3 DNA,CDR3 protein
TRBV11-2,few,TRBJ1-5,.,TGTGCCAGCAGCGCCGGAGGCAATCAGCCCCAGCATTTT,CASSAGGNQPQHF
TRBV15,.,TRBJ1-2,TRBD1,TGTGCCACCAGCACGTCCGGAGCCGGGACAGGGGGCTATGGCTACACCTTC,CATSTSGAGTGGYGYTF
TRBV19,.,TRBJ2-4,TRBD1,TGTGCCAGTAGGCAGACAGGGGAGGTCATTCAGTACTTC,CASRQTGEVIQYF
TRBV14,many,TRBJ1-1,TRBD1,TGTGCCAGCAGCCAAGACGTGGGACAGGTGAACACTGAAGCTTTCTTT,CASSQDVGQVNTEAFF
TRBV5-5,many,TRBJ2-5,.,TGTGCCAGCAGCTCATTGACGGCTACCCAAGAGACCCAGTACTTC,CASSSLTATQETQYF
TRBV14,many,TRBJ2-7,TRBD2,TGTGCCAGCAGCCCCCTCTTTAGCGGGCCCACCTCCTACGAGCAGTACTTC,CASSPLFSGPTSYEQYF
TRBV11-2,few,TRBJ2-7,.,TGTGCCAGCAGCTCGGCTCGGCTCTCCGAGCAGTACTTC,CASSSARLSEQYF
TRBV11-3,many,TRBJ2-2,.,TGTGCCAGCAGCTTAGGAGGCAGATACACCGGGGAGCTGTTTTTT,CASSLGGRYTGELFF
TRBV3-1,few,TRBJ2-3,.,TGTGCCAGCAGCCCCTATGAGGCGCGGGGCACAGATACGCAGTATTTT,CASSPYEARGTDTQYF
TRBV7-2,many,TRBJ2-1,TRBD2,TGTGCCAGCAGCAACCGGCTAGCGGGGTTTTACAATGAGCAGTTCTTC,CASSNRLAGFYNEQFF
TRBV5-5,.,TRBJ2-3,TRBD2,TGTGCCAGCAGCTTGGAACCGCGCGGGAGTGGAGATACGCAGTATTTT,CASSLEPRGSGDTQYF
TRBV6-2/TRBV6-3,many,TRBJ2-2,TRBD2,TGTGCCAGCAACCTACTAGCGGGGAACACCGGGGAGCTGTTTTTT,CASNLLAGNTGELFF
TRBV18,few,TRBJ2-3,TRBD1,TGTGCCAGCTCACCCTACACCGGGACAGGCGACACAGATACGCAGTATTTT,CASSPYTGTGDTDTQYF
TRBV28,.,TRBJ1-5,.,TGTGCCAGCAGTTTAGTCGAACAGCCCCAGCATTTT,CASSLVEQPQHF
TRBV7-2,.,TRBJ2-3,.,TGTGCCAGCAGCGGGGACGGCCTAGCCAAGCAGTATTTT,CASSGDGLAKQYF
TRBV4-3,few,TRBJ2-7,TRBD2,TGCGCCAGCAACCTGACTAGCGGGGGTTCCAAGGGTCGCGAGCAGTACTTC,CASNLTSGGSKGREQYF
TRBV20-1,few,TRBJ2-7,TRBD2,TGCAGTGCCCGAGGACTAGCGAAGACCTACGAGCAGTACTTC,CSARGLAKTYEQYF
TRBV29-1,.,TRBJ2-5,.,TGCAGCCACAGGGAAGTGGGACAAGAGACCCAGTACTTC,CSHREVGQETQYF
TRBV29-1,many,TRBJ2-5,TRBD1,TGCAGCGTTCCCCGCCGGGACAGCTATCAAGAGACCCAGTACTTC,CSVPRRDSYQETQYF
TRBV5-1,few,TRBJ2-3,TRBD2,TGCGCCAGCAGCCCCGGACTAGCGAGCACAGATACGCAGTATTTT,CASSPGLASTDTQYF
TRBV2,many,TRBJ1-1,TRBD1,TGTGCCAGCAAGGAGCAGGGGGTAAACACTGAAGCTTTCTTT,CASKEQGVNTEAFF
TRBV4-2,.,TRBJ2-5,.,TGTGCCAGCAGCCAAGAATATACAGGGAAAGAGACCCAGTACTTC,CASSQEYTGKETQYF
TRBV7-2,many,TRBJ2-3,TRBD2,TGTGCCAGCAGCTCGAGCGGGGTCCGTGGAGATACGCAGTATTTT,CASSSSGVRGDTQYF
TRBV2,many,TRBJ1-5,.,TGTGCCAGCAGTGAAGTTCGGACGGTGGGGCCCCAGCATTTT,CASSEVRTVGPQHF
TRBV10-3,many,TRBJ2-2,.,TGTGCCATCAGTGACCCTCGTTCGGGACCGCCGAACACCGGGGAGCTTTTTTTT,CAISDPRSGPPNTGELFF